This T cell receptor (beta chain) appears in the sequencing data of a study of CD4 T cells in relation to SARS-CoV-2 and coronaviruses. Before the COVID-19 pandemic, during about 2011-2019, CD4+ T cells were taken from unexposed donors. CD4+ T cells were isolated from the cells after 10 days of culture. Unexposed-donor CD4+ T cells were probed with SARS-CoV-2 S/N and four cold-coronavirus spikes, cells permitting. Each well had 2 million or so PBMCs in about 5% human AB serum with IL-2. Using immunoSEQ multiplex PCR, the repertoire was profiled, and TCRdb retains in-frame clones only, with some absent. The table records 16,000 or so clones, around 82% of them present only once. Germline trimming cut 5 bases from V and 4 bases from J; bases unmatched to any gene: 11. Germline-derived CDR1 and CDR2 are ENHRY and SYGVKD. This CDR3 comprises 16 residues. In regard to this clone: Its antigen remains unknown.

V gene TRBV10-3 combines with J gene TRBJ1-1; 9 bases match TRBD1. This sequence was found in a human donor in good health. The sequenced material came from CD4+ T cells from PBMCs, cultured in vitro. The CDR3 DNA reads as TGTGCCATCAGTAATAGGGGACAGGGATCGAGCACTGAAGCTTTCTTT. Translation gives CAISNRGQGSSTEAFF.